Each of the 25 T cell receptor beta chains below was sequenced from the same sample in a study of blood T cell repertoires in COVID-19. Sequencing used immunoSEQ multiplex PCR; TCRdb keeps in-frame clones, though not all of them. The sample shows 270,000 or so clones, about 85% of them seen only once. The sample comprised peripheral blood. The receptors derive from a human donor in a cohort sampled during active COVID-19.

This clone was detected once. The CDR3: CASSLEAGYEQYF. The CDR3 DNA follows: TGTGCCAGCAGCTTAGAAGCTGGCTACGAGCAGTACTTC. The genes are TRBV7-2 and TRBJ2-7; no firm D call. Germline lookup yields CDR1 SGHTA and CDR2 FQGNSA. The germline V and J ends were trimmed by 1 base and 3 bases, with 7 bases remaining between them. CDR3 length: 13 residues.

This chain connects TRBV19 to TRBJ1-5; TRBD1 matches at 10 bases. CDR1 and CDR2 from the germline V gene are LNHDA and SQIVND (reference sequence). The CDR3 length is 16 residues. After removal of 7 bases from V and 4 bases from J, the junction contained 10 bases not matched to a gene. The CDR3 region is CASTSPTGQGNQPQHF. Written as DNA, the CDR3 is TGTGCCAGTACCTCCCCAACGGGACAGGGGAATCAGCCCCAGCATTTT.

The CDR3 loop is CASSLPMNTEAFF. DNA of the CDR3: TGTGCCAGCTCACTTCCCATGAACACTGAAGCTTTCTTT. The genes are TRBV18 and TRBJ1-1; D remains unclear. Germline V gene data show CDR1 as KGHSH and CDR2 as LQKENI. The V end was cut by 4 bases, the J end by 0 bases, with 6 bases between. This CDR3 has 13 residues.

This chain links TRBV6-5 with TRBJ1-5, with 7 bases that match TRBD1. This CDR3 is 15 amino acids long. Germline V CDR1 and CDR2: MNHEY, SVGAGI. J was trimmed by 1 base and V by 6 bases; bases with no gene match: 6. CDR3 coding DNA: TGTGCCAGCAGAACACAGGGGTTAAGCAATCAGCCCCAGCATTTT. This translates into CASRTQGLSNQPQHF.

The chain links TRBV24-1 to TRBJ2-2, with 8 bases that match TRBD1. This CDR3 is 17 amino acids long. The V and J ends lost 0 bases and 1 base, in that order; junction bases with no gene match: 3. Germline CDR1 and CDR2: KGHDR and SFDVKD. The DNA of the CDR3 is TGTGCCACCAGTGATTTGGAGGGGACAGGGAACACCGGGGAGCTGTTTTTT. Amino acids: CATSDLEGTGNTGELFF.

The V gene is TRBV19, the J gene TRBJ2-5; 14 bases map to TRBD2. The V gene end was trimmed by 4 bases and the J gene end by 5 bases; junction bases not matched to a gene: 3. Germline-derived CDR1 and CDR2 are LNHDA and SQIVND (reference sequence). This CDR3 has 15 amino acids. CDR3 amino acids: CASSTRTSGRETQYF. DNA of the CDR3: TGTGCCAGTAGTACAAGGACTAGCGGGAGGGAGACCCAGTACTTC.

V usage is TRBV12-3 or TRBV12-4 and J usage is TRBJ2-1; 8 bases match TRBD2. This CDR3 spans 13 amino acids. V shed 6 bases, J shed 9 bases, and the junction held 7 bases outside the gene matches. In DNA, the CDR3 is TGTGCCAGCAGGGAGCGGGAGTTGGGTGAGCAGTTCTTC. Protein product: CASRERELGEQFF.

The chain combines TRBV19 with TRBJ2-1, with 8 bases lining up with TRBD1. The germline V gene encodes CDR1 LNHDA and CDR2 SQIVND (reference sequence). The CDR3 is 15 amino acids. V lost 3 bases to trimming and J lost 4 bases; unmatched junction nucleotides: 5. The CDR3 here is CASSMNGQGYNEQFF. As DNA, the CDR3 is TGTGCCAGTAGTATGAACGGACAGGGATACAATGAGCAGTTCTTC.

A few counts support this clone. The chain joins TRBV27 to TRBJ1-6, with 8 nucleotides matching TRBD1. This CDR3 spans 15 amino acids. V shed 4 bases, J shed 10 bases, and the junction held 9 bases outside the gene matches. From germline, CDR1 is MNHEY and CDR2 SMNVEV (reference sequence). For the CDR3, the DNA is TGTGCCAGCAGTTACGGACAGGGCCGGGGATCACCCCTCCACTTT. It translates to CASSYGQGRGSPLHF.

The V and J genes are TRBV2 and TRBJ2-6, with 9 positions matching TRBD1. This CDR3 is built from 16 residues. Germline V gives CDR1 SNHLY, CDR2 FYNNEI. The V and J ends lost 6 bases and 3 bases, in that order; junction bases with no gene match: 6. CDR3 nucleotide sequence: TGTGCCAGCAGAGTACAGGGGGCGAGTGGGGCCAACGTCCTGACTTTC. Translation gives CASRVQGASGANVLTF.

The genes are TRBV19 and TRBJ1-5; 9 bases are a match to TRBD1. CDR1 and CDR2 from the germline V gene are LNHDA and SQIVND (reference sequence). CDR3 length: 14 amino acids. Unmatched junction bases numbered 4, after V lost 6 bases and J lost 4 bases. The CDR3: CASSVDRGNQPQHF. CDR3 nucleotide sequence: TGTGCCAGTAGCGTCGACAGGGGGAATCAGCCCCAGCATTTT.

The CDR3 loop reads CASSYQATDTQYF. CDR3 nucleotide sequence: TGTGCCAGCAGTTACCAGGCCACAGATACGCAGTATTTT. This sequence joins TRBV6-5 and TRBJ2-3; unclear D gene. The CDR3 totals 13 residues. V was cut by 2 bases and J by 2 bases, with 5 bases left in between. The germline V gene has CDR1 MNHEY and CDR2 SVGAGI.

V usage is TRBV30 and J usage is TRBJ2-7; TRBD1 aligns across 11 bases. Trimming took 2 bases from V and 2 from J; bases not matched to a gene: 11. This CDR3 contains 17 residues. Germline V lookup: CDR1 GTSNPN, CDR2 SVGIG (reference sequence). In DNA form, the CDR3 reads TGTGCCTGGAGTTATTCTGCCGGGACAGGGGGGGCCTACGAGCAGTACTTC. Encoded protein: CAWSYSAGTGGAYEQYF.

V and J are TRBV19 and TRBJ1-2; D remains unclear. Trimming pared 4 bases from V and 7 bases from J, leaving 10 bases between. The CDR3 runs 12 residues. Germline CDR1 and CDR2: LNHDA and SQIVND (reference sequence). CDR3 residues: CASSTSPIGYTF. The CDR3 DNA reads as TGTGCCAGTAGTACCTCTCCTATTGGCTACACCTTC.

The CDR3 here is CASSPGQVDEQYF. For the CDR3, the DNA is TGTGCCAGCTCACCAGGACAGGTCGACGAGCAGTACTTC. The chain carries TRBV18 and TRBJ2-7, with 7 bases lining up with TRBD1. The germline gives CDR1 KGHSH, CDR2 LQKENI. The junction had 3 bases not matched to a gene; V was cut back by 2 bases and J by 5 bases. This CDR3 is built from 13 residues.

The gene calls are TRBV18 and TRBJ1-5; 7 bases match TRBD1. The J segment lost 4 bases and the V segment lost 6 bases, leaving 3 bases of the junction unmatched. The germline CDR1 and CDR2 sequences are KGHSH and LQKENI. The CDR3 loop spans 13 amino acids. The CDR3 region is CASSDRANQPQHF. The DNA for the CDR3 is TGTGCCAGCTCCGACAGGGCTAATCAGCCCCAGCATTTT.

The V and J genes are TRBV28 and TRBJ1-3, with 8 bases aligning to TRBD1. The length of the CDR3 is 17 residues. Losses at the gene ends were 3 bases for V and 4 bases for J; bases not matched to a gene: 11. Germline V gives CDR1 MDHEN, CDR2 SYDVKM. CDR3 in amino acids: CASSFGGQGAPGNTIYF. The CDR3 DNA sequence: TGTGCCAGCAGTTTTGGGGGCCAGGGGGCGCCCGGAAACACCATATATTTT.

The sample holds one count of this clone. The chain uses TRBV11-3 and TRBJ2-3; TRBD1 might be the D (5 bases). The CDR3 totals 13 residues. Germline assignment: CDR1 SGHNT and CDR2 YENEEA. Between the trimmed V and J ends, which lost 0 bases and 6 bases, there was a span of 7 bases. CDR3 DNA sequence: TGTGCCAGCAGCTTAGATCAGGGCGATACGCAGTATTTT. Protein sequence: CASSLDQGDTQYF.

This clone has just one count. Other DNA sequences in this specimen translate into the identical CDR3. The CDR3 loop reads CASSLMRNEQFF. The CDR3 DNA reads TGTGCCAGCAGTCTCATGAGGAATGAGCAGTTCTTC. V usage is TRBV12-3 or TRBV12-4 and J usage is TRBJ2-1; D remains unclear. The V and J ends lost 5 bases and 7 bases respectively, with 9 bases between them. The CDR3 extends over 12 amino acids.

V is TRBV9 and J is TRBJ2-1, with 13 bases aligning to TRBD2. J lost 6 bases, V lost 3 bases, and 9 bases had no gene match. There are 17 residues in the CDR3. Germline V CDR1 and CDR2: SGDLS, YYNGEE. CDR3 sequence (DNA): TGTGCCAGCAGCGCCGACTCGACTAGCGGGAGGTTCAATGAGCAGTTCTTC. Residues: CASSADSTSGRFNEQFF. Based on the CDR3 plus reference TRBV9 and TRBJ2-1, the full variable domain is DSGVTQTPKHLITATGQRVTLRCSPRSGDLSVYWYQQSLDQGLQFLIQYYNGEERAKGNILERFSAQQFPDLHSELNLSSLELGDSALYFCASSADSTSGRFNEQFFGPGTRLTVL.

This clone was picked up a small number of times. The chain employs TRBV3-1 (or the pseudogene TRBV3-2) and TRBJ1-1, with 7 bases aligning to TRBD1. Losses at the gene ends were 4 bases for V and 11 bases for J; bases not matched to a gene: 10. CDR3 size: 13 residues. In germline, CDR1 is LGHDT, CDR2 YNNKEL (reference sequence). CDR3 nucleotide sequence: TGTGCCAGCAGCCTCAATGAGGGGGCCCCGGCTTTCTTT. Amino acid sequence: CASSLNEGAPAFF.

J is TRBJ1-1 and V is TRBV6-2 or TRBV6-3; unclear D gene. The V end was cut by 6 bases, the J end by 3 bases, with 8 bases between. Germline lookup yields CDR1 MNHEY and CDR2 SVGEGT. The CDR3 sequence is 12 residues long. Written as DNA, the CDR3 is TGTGCCAGCAGCGCAGAGGACACTGAAGCTTTCTTT. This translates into CASSAEDTEAFF.

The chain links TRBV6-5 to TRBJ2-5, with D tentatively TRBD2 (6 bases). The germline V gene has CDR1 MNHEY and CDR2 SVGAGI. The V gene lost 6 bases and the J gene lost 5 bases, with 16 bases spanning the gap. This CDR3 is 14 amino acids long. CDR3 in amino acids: CASSSGPRGETQYF. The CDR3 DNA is TGTGCCAGCAGCTCCGGGCCCCGGGGGGAGACCCAGTACTTC.

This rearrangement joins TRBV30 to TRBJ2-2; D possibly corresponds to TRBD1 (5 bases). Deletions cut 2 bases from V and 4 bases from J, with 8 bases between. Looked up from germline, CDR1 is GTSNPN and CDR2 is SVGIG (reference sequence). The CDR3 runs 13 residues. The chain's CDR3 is CAWSWQGTGELFF. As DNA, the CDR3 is TGTGCCTGGAGTTGGCAGGGCACCGGGGAGCTGTTTTTT. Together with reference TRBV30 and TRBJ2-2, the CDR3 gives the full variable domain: SQTIHQWPATLVQPVGSPLSLECTVEGTSNPNLYWYRQAAGRGLQLLFYSVGIGQISSEVPQNLSASRPQDRQFILSSKKLLLSDSGFYLCAWSWQGTGELFFGEGSRLTVL.

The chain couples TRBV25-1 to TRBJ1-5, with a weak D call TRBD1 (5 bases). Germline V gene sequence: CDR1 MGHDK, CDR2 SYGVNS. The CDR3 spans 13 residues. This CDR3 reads CDLGRTNNQPQHF. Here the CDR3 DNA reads TGTGATCTCGGGAGGACAAACAATCAGCCCCAGCATTTT.